This T cell receptor beta chain was recorded in a study of CD8+CD57+ T cells in acquired aplastic anemia. At the level of the study: Isolated CD4+ and CD8+ cells, once sorted, yielded DNA averaging roughly 3 ug. Study-wide findings and caveats: Patients had twenty-nine CD8+ CDR3 sequences in common with controls (the shared set). Any difference that existed in CD8+ Simpson's diversity between patients and controls was not significant.

As concerns this clonotype: Its target is unknown.

CDR3 and TCR beta VDJ profiling relied on a genomic DNA template. TCRdb re-called the reads with MiXCR, one entry per CDR3 protein. This sample has under 350,000 distinct CDR3 sequences, with around 60% found just once. What was sequenced was sorted CD4+, CD8+, or CD8+CD57+ T cells (not recorded which) from PBMCs. The receptor was isolated from a human donor with severe aplastic anemia or a healthy control (not recorded which).

The DNA of the CDR3 is TGCGCCAGCAGCTTGGGGACAGGGGTGGGCGAGCAGTACTTC. It encodes CASSLGTGVGEQYF. J is TRBJ2-7 and V is TRBV5-1; 9 nucleotides line up with TRBD1. The CDR3 consists of 14 residues. CDR1 and CDR2 from the germline V gene are SGHRS and YFSETQ. With V trimmed by 0 bases and J by 6 bases, 4 bases remained unmatched.